This record concerns one T cell receptor beta chain sequence. The record originates from a study of T cell changes during pregnancy in multiple sclerosis. The CDR3 is 13 residues long. V shed 8 bases, J shed 1 base, and the junction held 3 bases outside the gene matches. Looked up from germline, CDR1 is KGHSH and CDR2 is LQKENI. Sequencing used immunoSEQ multiplex PCR; TCRdb keeps in-frame clones, though not all of them. The profile shows 38,000 or so clones, about 94% of them singletons. This clonotype was obtained from a female donor with multiple sclerosis, enrolled in a pregnancy study. The chain carries TRBV18 and TRBJ2-7, with 9 positions matching TRBD1. The source material was CD4+ T cells from peripheral blood mononuclear cells, sampled in the second trimester of pregnancy. The CDR3 DNA reads as TGTGCCAGCGCCGGGACAGGGTCCTACGAGCAGTACTTC. This translates into CASAGTGSYEQYF.